Presented here are 12 T cell receptor beta chains from one specimen sequenced in a study of T cells after posttransplantation cyclophosphamide. Busulfan-fludarabine conditioning, marrow transplant, and cyclophosphamide on days +3 and +4 were administered. Sequenced by immunoSEQ multiplex PCR; TCRdb stores in-frame clones only, minus some. The table lists about 1,400 clones, with no singletons. Sequencing used PBMCs, obtained after an allogeneic stem cell transplant with post-transplant cyclophosphamide. The origin of the receptors is a young adult male patient who received an allogeneic stem cell transplant from a related donor, was CMV-positive, and had acute GVHD only. The graft donor may have given rise to some T cells.

By share of the sample, this clone is medium-sized. V is TRBV5-8 and J is TRBJ1-2; D is unresolved. The CDR3 sequence is 13 residues long. Germline lookup yields CDR1 SGHTS and CDR2 YDEGEE. The ends were cut back, 0 bases at V and 6 bases at J, with 9 bases in the middle. The CDR3 sequence: CASSLGYPDGYTF. As DNA, the CDR3 is TGTGCCAGCAGCTTGGGGTATCCAGATGGCTACACCTTC.

This clone is medium-sized. The J gene is TRBJ1-4, the V gene TRBV5-1; 9 bases map to TRBD1. V dropped 3 bases and J dropped 7; count of bases not matched to a gene: 4. Germline V CDR1 and CDR2: SGHRS, YFSETQ. The CDR3 contains 14 residues. This CDR3 is CASSSRQGGEKLFF. CDR3 coding DNA: TGCGCCAGCAGCTCCCGACAGGGGGGTGAAAAACTGTTTTTT.

The table lists this clone with many counts. This chain joins TRBV5-1 and TRBJ2-3; TRBD1 aligns across 7 bases. Germline CDR1 and CDR2: SGHRS and YFSETQ. V gave up 5 bases and J gave up 1 base; unmatched junction bases: 7. The CDR3 is made up of 15 amino acids. The CDR3 sequence is CASRLDRVGTDTQYF. DNA of the CDR3: TGCGCCAGCAGGCTAGACAGGGTAGGCACAGATACGCAGTATTTT.

This clone was detected many times. V gene TRBV9 combines with J gene TRBJ2-3; 8 bases line up with TRBD2. With 4 bases clipped from V and 2 bases from J, the junction kept 6 bases outside the gene matches. Germline CDR1 and CDR2: SGDLS and YYNGEE. CDR3 length: 15 residues. The CDR3, as DNA: TGTGCCAGCAGCCCTACTAGCGGTACCACAGATACGCAGTATTTT. Protein product: CASSPTSGTTDTQYF.

This clone is deemed medium-sized. This chain joins TRBV19 and TRBJ2-4; 12 nucleotides line up with TRBD1. Germline lookup yields CDR1 LNHDA and CDR2 SQIVND (reference sequence). V shed 3 bases and J 6 bases; nucleotides not matched to a gene: 6. The CDR3 totals 16 residues. Here the CDR3 reads CASSILGQGAINIQYF. In DNA, the CDR3 is TGTGCCAGTAGTATTCTGGGACAGGGGGCTATAAACATTCAGTACTTC.

This clone is medium-sized in the sample. V gene TRBV19 combines with J gene TRBJ1-2; D possibly corresponds to TRBD1 (5 bases). Trimming took 6 bases from V and 4 from J, leaving 12 bases between them. CDR3 size: 13 residues. Germline V gene lookup returns CDR1 LNHDA and CDR2 SQIVND (reference sequence). CDR3 sequence reads: CASSSDIPYGYTF. The CDR3 DNA sequence: TGTGCCAGTAGCTCGGACATCCCCTATGGCTACACCTTC.

This clone was seen many times. This CDR3 reads CAWRIQGAGSPLHF. CDR3 in DNA: TGTGCCTGGAGAATACAGGGGGCCGGTTCACCCCTCCACTTT. The rearrangement links TRBV30 to TRBJ1-6; 9 bases agree with TRBD1. Germline lookup yields CDR1 GTSNPN and CDR2 SVGIG (reference sequence). V shed 3 bases, J shed 9 bases, and the junction held 6 bases outside the gene matches. The CDR3 is 14 residues long.

In this sample, this clone is medium-sized. The genes are TRBV7-9 and TRBJ1-6; 8 nucleotides match TRBD1. The CDR3 runs 19 residues. V shed 5 bases and J 5 bases; nucleotides not matched to a gene: 17. Looked up from germline, CDR1 is SEHNR and CDR2 is FQNEAQ (reference sequence). CDR3 in DNA: TGTGCCAGCAGCGCTACCGGGACAGGACCAAGGTTCGATAATTCACCCCTCCACTTT. Its translation is CASSATGTGPRFDNSPLHF.

Many counts were recorded for this clone. V gene TRBV28 combines with J gene TRBJ2-2; no definite D call. Trimming took 6 bases from V and 5 from J, leaving 13 bases between them. There are 14 residues in the CDR3. Germline-derived CDR1 and CDR2 are MDHEN and SYDVKM. In DNA form, the CDR3 reads TGTGCCAGCAGAGAAATAAAGGTGACCGGGGAGCTGTTTTTT. Translating gives CASREIKVTGELFF. The full variable domain, completed using reference TRBV28 and TRBJ2-2, is DVKVTQSSRYLVKRTGEKVFLECVQDMDHENMFWYRQDPGLGLRLIYFSYDVKMKEKGDIPEGYSVSREKKERFSLILESASTNQTSMYLCASREIKVTGELFFGEGSRLTVL.

This clone has ten or more counts. The chain has TRBV29-1 and TRBJ1-2; D might be TRBD1 (6 bases). Deletions cut 4 bases from V and 4 bases from J, with 10 bases between. The CDR3 extends over 12 amino acids. CDR1 and CDR2 (germline): SQVTM, ANQGSEA. The CDR3 reads CSVVMTGYGYTF. The CDR3 bases are TGCAGCGTTGTGATGACAGGCTATGGCTACACCTTC.

This clone came up many times. V and J are TRBV28 and TRBJ2-3, with a weak D call TRBD1 (5 bases). Trimming pared 5 bases from V and 2 bases from J, leaving 14 bases between. This CDR3 region has 15 residues. Germline V CDR1 and CDR2: MDHEN, SYDVKM. The CDR3 nucleotides are TGTGCCAGCAGTATACCAGGGAATCCCACAGATACGCAGTATTTT. Its translation is CASSIPGNPTDTQYF.

By its share, this clone is medium-sized. The J gene is TRBJ2-7, the V gene TRBV5-1; 10 bases fit TRBD2. V shed 3 bases, J shed 7 bases, and the junction held 10 bases outside the gene matches. The CDR3 contains 15 residues. From germline, CDR1 is SGHRS and CDR2 YFSETQ. CDR3 region: CASSSEAGGPREQYF. The DNA for the CDR3 is TGCGCCAGCAGCTCTGAAGCGGGGGGGCCGAGGGAGCAGTACTTC.